This T cell receptor beta chain was sequenced in a study of T cell repertoires in cytomegalovirus infection. To note about this clonotype: Its antigen is unidentified.

A single record per CDR3 protein comes from TCRdb applying MiXCR to the reads. The table lists about 900,000 distinct CDR3 sequences, approximately 31% of them singletons. This CDR3 comprises 17 residues. CDR1 SGHVS and CDR2 FNYEAQ come from the germline V gene. Trimming took off 2 bases at V and 0 bases at J, with 13 bases between the two ends. V and J are TRBV7-6 and TRBJ2-2, with D maybe TRBD1 (5 bases). This sequence originates from a human donor in good health (CMV status not recorded). Some clones in this sample may be carry-over from other donors' samples. The sample here was cultured CD8+ T cells from PBMCs, taken from culture after CMV antigen stimulation. Here the CDR3 DNA reads TGTGCCAGCAGCTTACCGCTAGGGGTCGCGAACACCGGGGAGCTGTTTTTT. Translation gives CASSLPLGVANTGELFF. The full variable domain, completed using reference TRBV7-6 and TRBJ2-2, is GAGVSQSPRYKVTKRGQDVALRCDPISGHVSLYWYRQALGQGPEFLTYFNYEAQQDKSGLPNDRFSAERPEGSISTLTIQRTEQRDSAMYRCASSLPLGVANTGELFFGEGSRLTVL.